Following are 11 T cell receptor beta chains from one sample sequenced in a study of T cell changes during pregnancy in multiple sclerosis (dated by TCRdb to about 2019). The library was generated by the immunoSEQ multiplex PCR assay. TCRdb took over this immuneACCESS table, retaining in-frame rearrangements with V and J assigned. Such tables are incomplete; in checked studies, under half of the missing clones stem from an unresolved V gene, and the remainder is unexplained. The sample profile shows some 44,000 clones; around 90% of them were found once. 0.7% of the sample is in the top ten clones. Sequenced material: CD4+ T cells from peripheral blood mononuclear cells, taken before pregnancy. All receptors come from a female donor with multiple sclerosis, enrolled in a pregnancy study.

The chain employs TRBV28 and TRBJ1-2, with D unresolved. The CDR3 spans 17 residues. Germline V gives CDR1 MDHEN, CDR2 SYDVKM. The germline V and J ends were trimmed by 3 bases and 2 bases, with 19 bases remaining between them. CDR3: CASSFLDPGAPNYGYTF. The DNA of the CDR3 is TGTGCCAGCAGTTTCTTAGACCCCGGAGCGCCCAACTATGGCTACACCTTC.

The chain is built from TRBV12-5 and TRBJ1-5; D might be TRBD1 (5 bases). Trimming took off 3 bases at V and 4 bases at J, with 16 bases between the two ends. CDR1 LGHNT and CDR2 FRNRAP come from the germline V gene. The CDR3 spans 16 residues. The CDR3 reads CASGFRQQAWNQPQHF. CDR3 nucleotide sequence: TGTGCTAGTGGTTTTCGACAGCAGGCGTGGAATCAGCCCCAGCATTTT.

This chain joins TRBV21-1 and TRBJ1-3; the table's D call, TRBD1, has no DNA check behind it. TRBV21-1 is reported as a pseudogene. The CDR3 runs to 16 residues. This CDR3 reads CASSTTDRGRGNTIYF. The CDR3 region has the DNA TGTGCCAGCAGCACTACAGACAGGGGGCGAGGAAACACCATATATTTT.

The chain employs TRBV7-2 and TRBJ1-1, with unresolved D. V was cut by 0 bases and J by 1 base, with 9 bases left in between. The germline CDR1 and CDR2 sequences are SGHTA and FQGNSA. This CDR3 is 15 amino acids long. CDR3 protein: CASSLASPGNTEAFF. The DNA for the CDR3 is TGTGCCAGCAGCTTAGCGTCCCCCGGGAACACTGAAGCTTTCTTT. Drawing the rest from reference TRBV7-2 and TRBJ1-1, the complete variable domain is GAGVSQSPSNKVTEKGKDVELRCDPISGHTALYWYRQSLGQGLEFLIYFQGNSAPDKSGLPSDRFSAERTGGSVSTLTIQRTQQEDSAVYLCASSLASPGNTEAFFGQGTRLTVV.

The rearrangement uses TRBV9 and TRBJ1-6; TRBD1 matches 7 bases. J gave up 4 bases and V 1 base, and 5 bases lay outside the gene matches. Germline V CDR1 and CDR2: SGDLS, YYNGEE. The CDR3 runs 16 residues. CDR3 loop: CASSVTGDEYNSPLHF. CDR3 coding DNA: TGTGCCAGCAGCGTAACAGGGGACGAGTATAATTCACCCCTCCACTTT.

This clone has only a few counts. The rearrangement joins TRBV5-1 to TRBJ1-2; TRBD1 might be the D (5 bases). Germline loops: CDR1 SGHRS, CDR2 YFSETQ. Deletions cut 4 bases from V and 4 bases from J, with 14 bases between. This CDR3 has 14 amino acids. CDR3 sequence reads: CASSAEQETYGYTF. For the CDR3, the DNA is TGCGCCAGCAGCGCCGAACAGGAGACCTATGGCTACACCTTC.

The CDR3 sequence is CASSPMTGPSRQFF. CDR3 bases: TGTGCCAGCAGCCCAATGACAGGGCCCAGCCGGCAGTTCTTC. The V call is TRBV7-2, the J call TRBJ2-1; 7 bases fit TRBD1. The CDR3 extends over 14 amino acids. Trimming removed 5 bases from V and 12 bases from J; junction bases left unmatched: 13. Germline values: CDR1 SGHTA, CDR2 FQGNSA. Complete variable domain (other parts from reference TRBV7-2 and TRBJ2-1): GAGVSQSPSNKVTEKGKDVELRCDPISGHTALYWYRQSLGQGLEFLIYFQGNSAPDKSGLPSDRFSAERTGGSVSTLTIQRTQQEDSAVYLCASSPMTGPSRQFFGPGTRLTVL.

The J gene is TRBJ2-5, the V gene TRBV19; D possibly corresponds to TRBD2 (5 bases). This CDR3 spans 15 amino acids. Trimming left V 3 bases short and J 1 base short, with 12 bases between. Germline assignment: CDR1 LNHDA and CDR2 SQIVND (reference sequence). CDR3 bases: TGTGCCAGTAGTATGAAAGGGAGTATCCAAGAGACCCAGTACTTC. This translates into CASSMKGSIQETQYF.

This clone was counted a few times. This chain connects TRBV27 to TRBJ1-1, with 11 bases identical to TRBD1. The trim removed 7 bases at V and 5 bases at J, leaving 12 bases unmatched. Germline V lookup: CDR1 MNHEY, CDR2 SMNVEV (reference sequence). The CDR3 is 16 amino acids. Here the CDR3 reads CASNHRRGTGGTEAFF. In DNA form, the CDR3 reads TGTGCCAGCAACCATCGGAGGGGGACAGGGGGAACTGAAGCTTTCTTT.

The genes are TRBV29-1 and TRBJ1-4; tentative D call: TRBD1 (6 bases). The CDR3 is 12 amino acids. Trimming stripped 6 bases from V and 6 bases from J, with 11 bases between. Germline CDR1 reads SQVTM; CDR2 reads ANQGSEA. In DNA, the CDR3 is TGCAGCGTGCAGGGGCGGGATGAAAAACTGTTTTTT. It codes for CSVQGRDEKLFF.

V and J are TRBV6-5 and TRBJ2-1, with 8 nucleotides matching TRBD2. The ends lost 0 bases at V and 7 bases at J; junction bases unmatched: 5. CDR3 length: 15 residues. Looked up from germline, CDR1 is MNHEY and CDR2 is SVGAGI. The chain's CDR3 is CASSYSGLARNEQFF. Here the CDR3 DNA reads TGTGCCAGCAGTTACTCAGGACTAGCAAGGAATGAGCAGTTCTTC.